Below are 20 T cell receptor beta chains sequenced from a single sample in a study of blood T cell repertoires in COVID-19. Some clones are missing from TCRdb's copy, which holds only in-frame ones; the method was immunoSEQ multiplex PCR. The sample lists some 200,000 clones, about 90% occurring once. The sequencing input was peripheral blood. These TCRs come from a man in his forties or fifties with active or convalescent COVID-19.

The CDR3 protein is CASTRDRISYEQYF. The CDR3 nucleotides read TGTGCCAGCACTCGGGACAGAATCTCCTACGAGCAGTACTTC. The rearrangement joins TRBV11-2 to TRBJ2-7; the match to TRBD1 covers 7 bases. Trimming at V came to 7 bases and at J to 0 bases, leaving 6 bases not matched to a gene. The CDR3 is made up of 14 amino acids. Germline V gene data show CDR1 as SGHAT and CDR2 as FQNNGV.

V gene TRBV27 combines with J gene TRBJ1-1; 7 bases align to TRBD1. Germline V gene data show CDR1 as MNHEY and CDR2 as SMNVEV (reference sequence). V dropped 5 bases and J dropped 6; count of bases not matched to a gene: 3. The CDR3 loop spans 12 amino acids. The CDR3 nucleotides are TGTGCCAGCAGTCTCAGGGGGGCTGAAGCTTTCTTT. Its protein product is CASSLRGAEAFF.

The chain is built from TRBV7-8 and TRBJ2-1; tentative D call: TRBD1 (6 bases). Trimming took 5 bases from V and 3 from J, leaving 17 bases between them. CDR1 and CDR2 (germline): SGHVS, FQNEAQ. The CDR3 extends over 16 amino acids. The CDR3 DNA sequence: TGTGCCAGCAGCGCCTACAGGGTACCAAGCTACAATGAGCAGTTCTTC. Protein sequence: CASSAYRVPSYNEQFF. Together with reference TRBV7-8 and TRBJ2-1, the CDR3 gives the full variable domain: GAGVSQSPRYKVAKRGQDVALRCDPISGHVSLFWYQQALGQGPEFLTYFQNEAQLDKSGLPSDRFFAERPEGSVSTLKIQRTQQEDSAVYLCASSAYRVPSYNEQFFGPGTRLTVL.

This chain uses TRBV6-5 with TRBJ1-5; 8 bases are a match to TRBD1. Germline CDR1 MNHEY, CDR2 SVGAGI. The CDR3 consists of 14 residues. With 5 bases clipped from V and 11 bases from J, the junction kept 11 bases outside the gene matches. As DNA, the CDR3 is TGTGCCAGCAGTACTGGACAGGGCCTGACAACCCAGCATTTT. Translated: CASSTGQGLTTQHF.

The V call is TRBV18, the J call TRBJ2-6; 9 bases match TRBD1. V lost 2 bases and J lost 11; bases outside the gene matches: 7. Germline V lookup: CDR1 KGHSH, CDR2 LQKENI. CDR3 length: 15 residues. The CDR3 loop is CASSPNGQGIHVLTF. CDR3 DNA sequence: TGTGCCAGCTCACCAAATGGACAGGGGATTCACGTCCTGACTTTC.

The chain joins TRBV11-3 to TRBJ2-1, with D possibly matching TRBD1 (5 bases). This CDR3 contains 15 residues. Germline loops: CDR1 SGHNT, CDR2 YENEEA. V was pared by 1 base and J by 2 bases, with 9 bases between. The CDR3 nucleotides are TGTGCCAGCAGCTTAGGGAGACAGACCTACAATGAGCAGTTCTTC. It is translated as CASSLGRQTYNEQFF.

V is TRBV7-9 and J is TRBJ1-6; D not resolved. V was trimmed by 2 bases and J by 7 bases, leaving 9 bases between them. The CDR3 loop spans 14 amino acids. CDR1 SEHNR and CDR2 FQNEAQ come from the germline V gene (reference sequence). CDR3 sequence: CASSLNQINSPLHF. Written as DNA, the CDR3 is TGTGCCAGCAGCTTAAACCAGATAAATTCACCCCTCCACTTT.

The rearrangement joins TRBV7-3 to TRBJ2-1, with 8 bases aligning to TRBD2. With V trimmed by 5 bases and J by 3 bases, 9 bases remained unmatched. The CDR3 runs 16 residues. In germline, CDR1 is SGHTA, CDR2 FQGTGA. The CDR3: CASSARGAGDYNEQFF. The CDR3, as DNA: TGTGCCAGCAGCGCCCGGGGAGCGGGGGACTACAATGAGCAGTTCTTC.

V gene TRBV30 combines with J gene TRBJ1-2; a possible D gene is TRBD1 (6 bases). Between the trimmed V and J ends, which lost 1 base and 4 bases, there was a span of 10 bases. The CDR3 is 13 amino acids. Germline lookup yields CDR1 GTSNPN and CDR2 SVGIG (reference sequence). CDR3 DNA sequence: TGTGCCTGGAGTGACAGGGCCTCCTATGGCTACACCTTC. It specifies CAWSDRASYGYTF.

This sequence joins TRBV5-8 and TRBJ1-3; 8 nucleotides agree with TRBD1. The CDR3 loop spans 15 amino acids. With 4 bases clipped from V and 4 bases from J, the junction kept 7 bases outside the gene matches. Germline CDR1 is SGHTS and CDR2 is YDEGEE. CDR3 sequence reads: CASSPRTGLGNTIYF. The CDR3 DNA is TGTGCCAGCAGCCCGAGGACAGGGTTAGGAAACACCATATATTTT. Drawing the rest from reference TRBV5-8 and TRBJ1-3, the complete variable domain is EAGVTQSPTHLIKTRGQQATLRCSPISGHTSVYWYQQALGLGLQFLLWYDEGEERNRGNFPPRFSGRQFPNYSSELNVNALELEDSALYLCASSPRTGLGNTIYFGEGSWLTVV.

This chain links TRBV6-5 with TRBJ1-2; TRBD1 matches 10 bases. The CDR3 has 14 residues. Germline V lookup: CDR1 MNHEY, CDR2 SVGAGI. V was pared by 6 bases and J by 2 bases, with 3 bases of the junction left unmatched. The CDR3 sequence is CASREGQGNYGYTF. The CDR3 nucleotides are TGTGCCAGCAGGGAGGGACAGGGGAACTATGGCTACACCTTC.

The chain employs TRBV6-2 or TRBV6-3 and TRBJ1-1; D gene ambiguous. The CDR3 has 11 amino acids. CDR1 and CDR2 (germline): MNHEY, SVGEGT. Trimming pared 0 bases from V and 8 bases from J, leaving 4 bases between. CDR3 nucleotides: TGTGCCAGCAGTTACTCCGGGGAAGCTTTCTTT. It specifies CASSYSGEAFF.

The CDR3 DNA is TGTGCCTGGAGTCCAGGGACACCCTGGGGGGGCTACACCTTC. It encodes CAWSPGTPWGGYTF. V usage is TRBV30 and J usage is TRBJ1-2; the D gene is possibly TRBD1 (6 bases). Germline CDR1 GTSNPN, CDR2 SVGIG (reference sequence). The CDR3 totals 14 residues. The V gene lost 2 bases and the J gene lost 8 bases, with 18 bases spanning the gap.

The V and J genes are TRBV2 and TRBJ1-1, with a weak D call TRBD1 (6 bases). Germline CDR1 and CDR2: SNHLY and FYNNEI. V gave up 2 bases and J gave up 4 bases, with 8 bases separating them. This CDR3 comprises 13 residues. For the CDR3, the DNA is TGTGCCAGCAGTGAAACCAGGGGCACTGAAGCTTTCTTT. Its protein product is CASSETRGTEAFF.

The chain combines TRBV6-5 with TRBJ1-2; D call uncertain. The germline V gene encodes CDR1 MNHEY and CDR2 SVGAGI. CDR3 length equals 13 residues. The V gene lost 8 bases and the J gene lost 5 bases, with 15 bases spanning the gap. Here the CDR3 reads CASEPGTEYGYTF. The CDR3 DNA sequence: TGTGCCAGCGAACCAGGTACAGAATATGGCTACACCTTC.

The DNA for the CDR3 is TGCGCCAGCAGCTCCCTCAGGGGGGCGAACACCGGGGAGCTGTTTTTT. This sequence encodes CASSSLRGANTGELFF. The J gene is TRBJ2-2, the V gene TRBV5-1; the D gene is possibly TRBD1 (7 bases). This CDR3 comprises 16 residues. Trimming stripped 3 bases from V and 0 bases from J, with 12 bases between. Germline V gene sequence: CDR1 SGHRS, CDR2 YFSETQ.

The chain employs TRBV24-1 and TRBJ2-7, with TRBD1 matching over 11 bases. CDR1 is KGHDR, CDR2 SFDVKD, per germline. Trimming removed 0 bases from V and 4 bases from J; junction bases left unmatched: 13. CDR3 size: 19 residues. For the CDR3, the DNA is TGTGCCACCAGTGATTTGCACTGCTATCCGGGACAGGGGGGGTACGAGCAGTACTTC. Its translation is CATSDLHCYPGQGGYEQYF.

This clone showed up just a few times. V gene TRBV18 combines with J gene TRBJ1-6; D might be TRBD1 (5 bases). The CDR3 consists of 16 residues. V was trimmed by 1 base and J by 7 bases, leaving 14 bases between them. Per germline, CDR1 KGHSH and CDR2 LQKENI. CDR3 bases: TGTGCCAGCTCACCACAGCGGGGTGCAGGGAATTCACCCCTCCACTTT. This encodes CASSPQRGAGNSPLHF. Using reference TRBV18 and TRBJ1-6 for the parts outside the CDR3, the full variable domain is NAGVMQNPRHLVRRRGQEARLRCSPMKGHSHVYWYRQLPEEGLKFMVYLQKENIIDESGMPKERFSAEFPKEGPSILRIQQVVRGDSAAYFCASSPQRGAGNSPLHFGNGTRLTVT.

The chain uses TRBV10-3 and TRBJ1-1; 8 nucleotides agree with TRBD1. This CDR3 is built from 14 residues. Germline V gene sequence: CDR1 ENHRY, CDR2 SYGVKD. V shed 6 bases and J 0 bases; nucleotides not matched to a gene: 3. CDR3 loop: CAISSTGVNTEAFF. CDR3 DNA: TGTGCCATCAGCTCGACAGGGGTGAACACTGAAGCTTTCTTT.

As to this clone: The junction and the germline gene differ at one end; a read error may be behind it. The chain recombines TRBV7-3 with TRBJ2-6; TRBD1 is a possible D gene (5 bases). This CDR3 region has 15 residues. From germline, CDR1 is SGHTA and CDR2 FQGTGA. CDR3: CASSSGPAGANVRTF. The CDR3 DNA sequence: TGTGCCAGCAGCTCCGGACCGGCTGGGGCCAACGTCCGGACTTTC.